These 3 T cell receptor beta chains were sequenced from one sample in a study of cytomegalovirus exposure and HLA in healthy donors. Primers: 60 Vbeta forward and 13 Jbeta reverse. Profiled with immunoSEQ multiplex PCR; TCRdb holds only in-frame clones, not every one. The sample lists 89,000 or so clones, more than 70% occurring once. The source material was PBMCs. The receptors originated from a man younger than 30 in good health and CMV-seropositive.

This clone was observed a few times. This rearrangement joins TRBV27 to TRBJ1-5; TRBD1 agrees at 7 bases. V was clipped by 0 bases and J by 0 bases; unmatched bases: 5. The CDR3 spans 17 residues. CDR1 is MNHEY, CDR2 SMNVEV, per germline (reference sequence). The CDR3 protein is CASSLSPGQVSNQPQHF. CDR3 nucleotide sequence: TGTGCCAGCAGTTTATCCCCCGGACAGGTTAGCAATCAGCCCCAGCATTTT.

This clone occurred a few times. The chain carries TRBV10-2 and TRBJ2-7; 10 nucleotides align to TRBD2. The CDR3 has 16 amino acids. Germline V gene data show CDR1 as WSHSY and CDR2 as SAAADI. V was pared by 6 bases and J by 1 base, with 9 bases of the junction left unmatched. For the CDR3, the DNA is TGCGCCAGCAGGCCCCCTTCTAGCGGGGGATCCTACGAGCAGTACTTC. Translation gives CASRPPSSGGSYEQYF.

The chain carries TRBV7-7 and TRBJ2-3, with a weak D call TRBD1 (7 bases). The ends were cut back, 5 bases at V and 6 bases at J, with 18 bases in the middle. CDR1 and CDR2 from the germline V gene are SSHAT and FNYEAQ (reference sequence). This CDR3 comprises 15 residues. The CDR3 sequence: CASSQGGLMGDTQYF. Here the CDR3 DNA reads TGTGCCAGCAGCCAGGGGGGACTGATGGGTGATACGCAGTATTTT.